The 23 T cell receptor beta chains below come from one sample, sequenced in a study of T-cell reconstitution after alpha-beta-depleted transplantation in children. Unique molecular identifiers featured in how the TCRbeta library was prepared. TCRdb re-called the PCR reads through MiXCR, storing one row per CDR3 protein. The sample has about 980,000 distinct CDR3 sequences, about 29% seen once; the top ten hold about 28%. Sequences were derived from PBMCs, mostly from graft donor cells, sampled 360 days after TCRalphabeta/CD19-depleted stem cell transplant. These receptors all come from a boy less than two years old who had a stem cell transplant for SCID, so the T cells may come from the graft donor.

The rearrangement links TRBV4-2 to TRBJ2-4; D perhaps matches TRBD2 (6 bases). CDR1 and CDR2 (germline): LGHNA, YNFKEQ. The V and J ends lost 0 bases and 6 bases respectively, with 21 bases between them. The CDR3 runs 18 residues. The CDR3 is CASSQDKVAAGKGNIQYF. As DNA, the CDR3 is TGTGCCAGCAGCCAAGATAAGGTAGCGGCTGGGAAAGGAAACATTCAGTACTTC.

This clonotype has more than one count but fewer than ten. V is TRBV6-1 and J is TRBJ2-7, with TRBD1 matching 7 bases. Germline lookup yields CDR1 MNHNS and CDR2 SASEGT. This CDR3 has 14 amino acids. V shed 3 bases and J 3 bases; nucleotides not matched to a gene: 5. CDR3 in DNA: TGTGCCAGCAGTGACAAGGGACAGAGCTACGAGCAGTACTTC. Amino acids: CASSDKGQSYEQYF.

In its sample, this clonotype was seen once. This sequence joins TRBV12-3 or TRBV12-4 and TRBJ2-3; 11 bases align to TRBD2. This CDR3 has 15 amino acids. Unmatched junction bases numbered 11, after V lost 6 bases and J lost 9 bases. CDR3 in DNA: TGTGCCAGCAGCCGTAGCGGGGGGGCCGGGACAACGCAGTATTTT. Its protein product is CASSRSGGAGTTQYF.

The V and J genes are TRBV5-1 and TRBJ2-4, with no clear D. V dropped 1 base and J dropped 2 bases, with 10 bases sitting between them. Germline assignment: CDR1 SGHRS and CDR2 YFSETQ. CDR3 length: 15 residues. CDR3 amino acids: CASSLTGLSKNIQYF. CDR3 coding DNA: TGCGCCAGCAGCTTGACCGGCTTATCCAAAAACATTCAGTACTTC.

This clonotype was seen a handful of times. The V call is TRBV27, the J call TRBJ2-2; D remains ambiguous. This CDR3 comprises 14 residues. V was trimmed by 4 bases and J by 8 bases, leaving 14 bases between them. Germline V CDR1 and CDR2: MNHEY, SMNVEV (reference sequence). The chain's CDR3 is CASSSPAGSGELFF. The CDR3 coding sequence is TGTGCCAGCAGTTCACCTGCAGGCTCAGGGGAGCTGTTTTTT.

The CDR3 region has the DNA TGTGCCAGCAGCTCAACCCGGGTGCCTGGGGCCAACGTCCTGACTTTC. As protein: CASSSTRVPGANVLTF. V gene TRBV7-2 combines with J gene TRBJ2-6; D remains ambiguous. V was cut by 4 bases and J by 2 bases, with 12 bases left in between. CDR3 length: 16 residues. Looked up from germline, CDR1 is SGHTA and CDR2 is FQGNSA.

The rearrangement joins TRBV4-1 to TRBJ2-3; D possibly matches TRBD1 or TRBD2 (5 bases each). CDR1 MGHRA and CDR2 YSYEKL come from the germline V gene. CDR3 length equals 17 residues. V was shortened by 0 bases and J by 4 bases, with 17 bases between the two germline ends. The CDR3 loop is CASSQEWGSGPSDTQYF. CDR3 coding DNA: TGCGCCAGCAGCCAAGAGTGGGGATCGGGGCCCTCAGATACGCAGTATTTT.

The chain couples TRBV12-3 or TRBV12-4 to TRBJ1-5, with D unclear. The CDR3 spans 13 residues. Trimming stripped 6 bases from V and 6 bases from J, with 12 bases between. CDR3 in DNA: TGTGCCAGCAGCCCCAAGAGTTTTCAGCCCCAGCATTTT. Translation: CASSPKSFQPQHF.

The table lists this clonotype with a few counts. The chain recombines TRBV9 with TRBJ2-1, with unresolved D. V gave up 0 bases and J gave up 3 bases, with 7 bases separating them. CDR1 is SGDLS, CDR2 YYNGEE, per germline. This CDR3 has 14 residues. The chain's CDR3 is CASSVDHYYNEQFF. CDR3 nucleotides: TGTGCCAGCAGCGTAGATCATTACTACAATGAGCAGTTCTTC.

The chain recombines TRBV20-1 with TRBJ2-7; 13 bases match TRBD2. V shed 2 bases, J shed 4 bases, and the junction held 5 bases outside the gene matches. Germline V CDR1 and CDR2: DFQATT, SNEGSKA (reference sequence). The CDR3 is made up of 15 amino acids. Here the CDR3 reads CSARPPGLAGYEQYF. CDR3 nucleotide sequence: TGCAGTGCTAGACCCCCGGGACTAGCGGGGTACGAGCAGTACTTC.

This clonotype was recorded a few times. This sequence joins TRBV10-3 and TRBJ1-1, with D uncertain. V was pared by 4 bases and J by 3 bases, with 3 bases between. CDR3 length: 11 amino acids. CDR1 is ENHRY and CDR2 is SYGVKD in the germline V gene. CDR3 residues: CAISGDTEAFF. The CDR3 nucleotides are TGTGCCATCAGTGGGGACACTGAAGCTTTCTTT.

The rearrangement links TRBV29-1 to TRBJ2-7; 7 bases line up with TRBD1. Germline-derived CDR1 and CDR2 are SQVTM and ANQGSEA. J gave up 2 bases and V 5 bases, and 15 bases lay outside the gene matches. There are 16 residues in the CDR3. The CDR3 DNA reads TGCAGCGTTATCGAGGCCAGGGGGTTCCCTCCCTACGAGCAGTACTTC. Translation gives CSVIEARGFPPYEQYF.

This chain connects TRBV6-1 to TRBJ1-1; 7 positions match TRBD1. Per germline, CDR1 MNHNS and CDR2 SASEGT. Trimming took 7 bases from V and 4 from J; bases not matched to a gene: 12. The CDR3 contains 15 residues. The CDR3, as DNA: TGTGCCAGCACCAAGGAGGGGGCGCTGGCCACTGAAGCTTTCTTT. The encoded protein is CASTKEGALATEAFF.

This clonotype was counted ten times or more. The chain is built from TRBV6-6 and TRBJ1-4; no clear D. Germline CDR1 and CDR2: MNHNY and SVGAGI (reference sequence). The CDR3 is made up of 12 amino acids. Trimming cost V 0 bases and J 5 bases, with 1 base left between them. CDR3 in DNA: TGTGCCAGCAGTTACTCGAATGAAAAACTGTTTTTT. It yields the protein CASSYSNEKLFF.

There are a few counts of this clonotype. The gene calls are TRBV5-6 and TRBJ1-5; D gene unclear. Germline values: CDR1 SGHDT, CDR2 YYEEEE. V was pared by 4 bases and J by 2 bases, with 10 bases between. The CDR3 runs 14 residues. CDR3 sequence (DNA): TGTGCCAGCAGCACAAGGGTGGGCAATCAGCCCCAGCATTTT. This codes for CASSTRVGNQPQHF. The variable domain in full, with the rest retrieved from reference TRBV5-6 and TRBJ1-5, is DAGVTQSPTHLIKTRGQQVTLRCSPKSGHDTVSWYQQALGQGPQFIFQYYEEEERQRGNFPDRFSGHQFPNYSSELNVNALLLGDSALYLCASSTRVGNQPQHFGDGTRLSIL.

This clonotype appeared a few times. The rearrangement uses TRBV20-1 and TRBJ2-5; 9 bases are shared with TRBD2. CDR3 length: 13 residues. In germline, CDR1 is DFQATT, CDR2 SNEGSKA (reference sequence). The junction had 3 bases not matched to a gene; V was cut back by 2 bases and J by 5 bases. The CDR3 loop is CSARILAGETQYF. In DNA, the CDR3 is TGCAGTGCTAGAATCCTAGCGGGGGAGACCCAGTACTTC.

This clonotype was counted many times. The V gene is TRBV12-3 or TRBV12-4, the J gene TRBJ2-7; D is unresolved. This CDR3 is built from 14 residues. Trimming shortened V by 1 base and J by 3 bases, and 10 bases separated the two germline ends. The CDR3 loop reads CASSLGGSDYEQYF. The CDR3 region has the DNA TGTGCCAGCAGTTTAGGTGGCAGTGACTACGAGCAGTACTTC.

This clonotype came up a few times. The rearrangement uses TRBV20-1 and TRBJ1-3; 9 bases are shared with TRBD1. Germline trimming cut 0 bases from V and 4 bases from J; bases unmatched to any gene: 16. Germline V gives CDR1 DFQATT, CDR2 SNEGSKA (reference sequence). The CDR3 extends over 19 amino acids. The CDR3 is CSARDWGRPGQGLGNTIYF. The CDR3 nucleotides are TGCAGTGCTAGAGATTGGGGTCGTCCGGGACAGGGTCTCGGAAACACCATATATTTT.

The chain joins TRBV5-1 to TRBJ1-1; tentative D call: TRBD1 (5 bases). Germline lookup yields CDR1 SGHRS and CDR2 YFSETQ. The CDR3 covers 11 residues. V gave up 4 bases and J gave up 11 bases, with 12 bases separating them. DNA of the CDR3: TGCGCCAGCAGCCAAGGGACGCGCGCTTTCTTT. Its translation: CASSQGTRAFF. The whole variable domain, remainder taken from reference TRBV5-1 and TRBJ1-1, is KAGVTQTPRYLIKTRGQQVTLSCSPISGHRSVSWYQQTPGQGLQFLFEYFSETQRNKGNFPGRFSGRQFSNSRSEMNVSTLELGDSALYLCASSQGTRAFFGQGTRLTVV.

The chain carries TRBV5-4 and TRBJ2-3; D may be TRBD1 or TRBD2 (5 bases each). The V gene's germline CDR1 is SGHNT and CDR2 YYREEE (reference sequence). V was cut by 4 bases and J by 2 bases, with 17 bases left in between. CDR3 length: 16 residues. CDR3 amino acids: CASSIRSGRNTDTQYF. Here the CDR3 DNA reads TGTGCCAGCAGCATTCGGTCAGGGAGAAACACAGATACGCAGTATTTT.

The chain links TRBV12-3 or TRBV12-4 to TRBJ2-7; the match to TRBD1 covers 8 bases. The CDR3 sequence is 17 residues long. The junction had 12 bases not matched to a gene; V was cut back by 4 bases and J by 1 base. In DNA, the CDR3 is TGTGCCAGCAGTTCTACGAATGTGTACAGGGGGTCCTACGAGCAGTACTTC. Its translation: CASSSTNVYRGSYEQYF.

This clonotype was found a few times. The genes are TRBV9 and TRBJ2-1, with TRBD2 as a possible D gene (5 bases). Per germline, CDR1 SGDLS and CDR2 YYNGEE. The CDR3 length is 14 residues. V lost 0 bases to trimming and J lost 7 bases, with 11 bases between them. CDR3 in DNA: TGTGCCAGCAGCGTAGGTCAGCCGGGGAATGAGCAGTTCTTC. This sequence encodes CASSVGQPGNEQFF.

The chain couples TRBV20-1 to TRBJ2-1; TRBD1 aligns across 11 bases. The length of the CDR3 is 15 residues. The J segment lost 0 bases and the V segment lost 6 bases, leaving 4 bases of the junction unmatched. In germline, CDR1 is DFQATT, CDR2 SNEGSKA (reference sequence). The CDR3 DNA sequence: TGCAGTGCACAGGACAGGGGGCCCTCCTACAATGAGCAGTTCTTC. Encoded protein: CSAQDRGPSYNEQFF.